These T cell receptor beta chains were read from a single sample in a study of cytomegalovirus exposure and HLA in healthy donors. The data were produced by immunoSEQ multiplex PCR, yet TCRdb's version contains in-frame clones alone and is incomplete. This sample carries 150,000 to 200,000 clones, about four fifths of them seen once, and the ten largest clones take less than 5%. The sequenced material came from PBMCs. These receptors all stem from a man in his forties or fifties in good health and CMV-seropositive. The CDR3 runs from the conserved cysteine through the conserved F or W. Each record gives: D gene, CDR3 length, V gene, clone size, J gene, CDR3 protein, CDR3 DNA. A D gene is named only where the DNA matches it firmly. Clone size is stated in some rows and not others, as once, few, many or a class when expanded.

>TRBD1|15|TRBV5-1|NA|TRBJ1-6
CASSTMTGTNSPLHF
TGCGCCAGCAGCACGATGACAGGGACGAATTCACCCCTCCACTTT
>TRBD1|16|TRBV7-2|NA|TRBJ2-1
CASSLVGTGGMNEQFF
TGTGCCAGCAGCTTAGTTGGGACAGGGGGCATGAATGAGCAGTTCTTC
>TRBD2|13|TRBV30|NA|TRBJ2-1
CAWSVDGRNEQFF
TGTGCCTGGAGTGTAGACGGGAGGAATGAGCAGTTCTTC
>NA|14|TRBV5-6|NA|TRBJ2-7
CASSLVAVSDEQYF
TGTGCCAGCAGCTTGGTCGCGGTCAGCGACGAGCAGTACTTC
>NA|15|TRBV7-9|NA|TRBJ1-3
CSSSPTTGTGNTIYF
TGTTCCAGCAGCCCTACTACCGGAACTGGAAACACCATATATTTT
>TRBD2|16|TRBV6-1|NA|TRBJ2-3
CASSETSGGRTDTQYF
TGTGCCAGCAGTGAAACTAGCGGGGGCCGCACAGATACGCAGTATTTT
>NA|12|TRBV6-4|NA|TRBJ1-6
CASSDSSAPLHF
TGTGCCAGCAGTGACTCGTCCGCGCCCCTCCACTTT
>NA|10|TRBV10-1|once|TRBJ2-3
CASSQDTQYF
TGCGCCAGCAGCCAAGATACGCAGTATTTT
>TRBD1|17|TRBV5-4|NA|TRBJ1-6
CASSFGQGSAYNSPLHF
TGTGCCAGCAGCTTCGGACAGGGGAGTGCCTATAATTCACCCCTCCACTTT
>NA|14|TRBV2|NA|TRBJ2-1
CALARVPNGNEQFF
TGTGCCCTCGCCAGGGTCCCGAACGGAAATGAGCAGTTCTTC
>NA|12|TRBV19|NA|TRBJ1-1
CASRNAGPEAFF
TGTGCCAGTAGGAACGCGGGGCCTGAAGCTTTCTTT
>NA|11|TRBV6-5|few|TRBJ2-7
CASSDSYEQYF
TGTGCCAGCAGTGACAGCTACGAGCAGTACTTC
>TRBD1|16|TRBV10-3|NA|TRBJ2-3
CAISESTGASTDTQYF
TGTGCCATCAGTGAGTCAACAGGGGCCAGCACAGATACGCAGTATTTT
>NA|15|TRBV11-2|NA|TRBJ1-3
CASSLGVSSGNTIYF
TGTGCCAGCAGCTTAGGTGTCAGTTCTGGAAACACCATATATTTT
>TRBD1|15|TRBV18|few|TRBJ1-4
CASSPRTGGNEKLFF
TGTGCCAGCTCACCAAGGACAGGGGGGAATGAAAAACTGTTTTTT
>NA|12|TRBV6-5|NA|TRBJ2-7
CASRWTSYEQYF
TGTGCCAGCAGGTGGACATCCTACGAGCAGTACTTC
>NA|15|TRBV6-5|NA|TRBJ2-2
CASSYSQGGAGELFF
TGTGCCAGCAGTTATTCACAGGGTGGTGCCGGGGAGCTGTTTTTT
>NA|15|TRBV28|NA|TRBJ1-4
CASTPSGWANEKLFF
TGTGCCAGCACTCCGTCCGGGTGGGCTAATGAAAAACTGTTTTTT
>TRBD1|16|TRBV27|NA|TRBJ1-2
CASSPGTGAVNYGYTF
TGTGCCAGCAGTCCCGGGACAGGGGCCGTTAACTATGGCTACACCTTC
>NA|12|TRBV29-1|NA|TRBJ1-1
CSVAGINTEAFF
TGCAGCGTTGCCGGTATTAACACTGAAGCTTTCTTT
>NA|14|TRBV5-4|NA|TRBJ2-7
CASSRVPEGYEQYF
TGTGCCAGCAGCAGGGTCCCAGAGGGCTACGAGCAGTACTTC
>TRBD1|14|TRBV9|NA|TRBJ1-4
CASSVGQGAEKLFF
TGTGCCAGCAGCGTAGGGCAGGGGGCTGAAAAACTGTTTTTT
>TRBD1|17|TRBV9|NA|TRBJ2-4
CASSPRDRGLPKNIQYF
TGTGCCAGCAGCCCCCGGGACAGGGGACTCCCCAAAAACATTCAGTACTTC
>TRBD1|18|TRBV4-1|NA|TRBJ2-4
CASSQDEVSGTGKNIQYF
TGCGCCAGCAGCCAAGATGAGGTTTCTGGGACAGGGAAAAACATTCAGTACTTC
>NA|13|TRBV14|NA|TRBJ2-3
CASSQDRRVSQYF
TGTGCCAGCAGCCAAGATCGTCGTGTATCGCAGTATTTT
>TRBD2|15|TRBV5-8|NA|TRBJ2-1
CASSLGTSGRSEQFF
TGTGCCAGCAGTTTGGGGACTAGCGGGAGGAGTGAGCAGTTCTTC
>TRBD2|15|TRBV18|NA|TRBJ2-7
CASSPSSGGRYEQYF
TGTGCCAGCTCACCCTCTAGCGGGGGCCGCTACGAGCAGTACTTC
>NA|15|TRBV5-6|NA|TRBJ1-4
CASSLAGGGNEKLFF
TGTGCCAGCAGCTTGGCCGGGGGGGGTAATGAAAAACTGTTTTTT
>NA|14|TRBV29-1|NA|TRBJ2-6
CSVAGPSGANVLTF
TGCAGCGTCGCGGGACCCTCTGGGGCCAACGTCCTGACTTTC
>NA|11|TRBV5-5|NA|TRBJ2-5
CASSPSGTQYF
TGTGCCAGCAGCCCCTCCGGGACCCAGTACTTC
>TRBD1|15|TRBV19|NA|TRBJ1-5
CASSPTRGANQPQHF
TGTGCCAGTAGTCCTACCAGGGGGGCAAATCAGCCCCAGCATTTT
>NA|11|TRBV20-1|NA|TRBJ1-1
CSVFRNTEAFF
TGCAGTGTTTTTAGGAACACTGAAGCTTTCTTT
>NA|15|TRBV6-5|few|TRBJ2-2
CASSYGGAGTGELFF
TGTGCCAGCAGTTACGGTGGGGCTGGCACCGGGGAGCTGTTTTTT
>NA|15|TRBV16|NA|TRBJ1-1
CASSGSAEKNTEAFF
TGTGCCAGCAGCGGCTCCGCGGAGAAGAACACTGAAGCTTTCTTT
>NA|13|TRBV5-1|NA|TRBJ1-5
CASSLELAGPQHF
TGCGCCAGCAGCTTGGAACTCGCAGGGCCCCAGCATTTT
>TRBD1|16|TRBV7-9|NA|TRBJ1-3
CSSSPRGAGTGNTIYF
TGTTCCAGCAGCCCCAGGGGGGCAGGGACTGGAAACACCATATATTTT
>NA|14|TRBV5-1|NA|TRBJ1-2
CASSSTDIRVGYTF
TGCGCCAGCAGCTCGACCGATATCAGGGTTGGCTACACCTTC
>TRBD1|14|TRBV7-6|NA|TRBJ2-7
CASSLGRGHGEQYF
TGTGCCAGCAGCTTAGGAAGGGGGCATGGGGAGCAGTACTTC
>TRBD2|15|TRBV28|NA|TRBJ2-7
CASSRTSGDSYEQYF
TGTGCCAGCAGTAGAACTAGCGGAGACTCCTACGAGCAGTACTTC
>NA|12|TRBV30|NA|TRBJ2-7
CACVEQDARQYF
TGTGCCTGTGTGGAACAGGACGCTCGGCAGTACTTC
>TRBD2|13|TRBV5-1|NA|TRBJ2-3
CASSLEPSGTQYF
TGCGCCAGCAGCTTGGAGCCTAGCGGTACGCAGTATTTT
>NA|17|TRBV4-3|NA|TRBJ2-1
CASSQVVGGPEDNEQFF
TGCGCCAGCAGCCAAGTCGTCGGGGGGCCAGAGGACAATGAGCAGTTCTTC
>NA|16|TRBV15|NA|TRBJ2-1
CATSRAGGGAYNEQFF
TGTGCCACCAGCAGAGCAGGAGGCGGAGCATACAATGAGCAGTTCTTC
>TRBD1|15|TRBV28|NA|TRBJ1-1
CASSLPGQANTEAFF
TGTGCCAGCAGTTTGCCAGGACAGGCCAACACTGAAGCTTTCTTT
>TRBD1|15|TRBV30|once|TRBJ2-3
CAWSPGTDNTDTQYF
TGTGCCTGGAGTCCCGGGACAGATAACACAGATACGCAGTATTTT